This T cell receptor beta chain was profiled in a study of blood T cells in healthy people across ages. Study-level points and caveats: Long-lived and aged donors differed, with more naive CD4+ cells and higher diversity in the long-lived. A roughly linear age-dependent decrease characterized TCR beta diversity per million T cells.

Healthy individuals of Caucasian origin from Russia, aged about 6 to 90, served as donors. Roughly 10 milliliters was the volume of peripheral blood drawn from each donor. Next came a second PCR, run for about 7 to 12 cycles, which used a sample-barcoded 5' primer along with a J-beta primer mix. TCRdb re-called the 5' RACE reads with MiXCR, one entry per CDR3 protein. This table holds about 750,000 distinct CDR3 sequences, approximately 55% found once. Remarks on this clonotype: Its antigen is not known.

The TCR was taken from a man older than 75 in good health. Sequencing used blood.

CDR3 in amino acids: CASRGQSYEQYF. For the CDR3, the DNA is TGTGCCAGCAGGGGACAGTCCTACGAGCAGTACTTC. The chain combines TRBV28 with TRBJ2-7; 7 bases are a match to TRBD1. Trimming at V came to 6 bases and at J to 1 base, leaving 0 bases not matched to a gene. The CDR3 spans 12 residues. The germline CDR1 and CDR2 sequences are MDHEN and SYDVKM.